This T cell receptor beta chain is drawn from a study of blood T cell repertoires in COVID-19. In the study overall: Spain, Italy and the United States supplied samples that represented acute and convalescent COVID-19. Sources were T cells, B-cell-depleted T cells, or PBMCs; the material itself was cDNA or gDNA.

Seattle patients were enrolled during active infection and followed longitudinally. The V end was cut by 4 bases, the J end by 8 bases, with 11 bases between. Per the germline V gene, CDR1 is SGHAT and CDR2 is FQNNGV. CDR3 size: 13 residues. Original data processing: Quantification of nucleated cells was approximated via reference gene primer amplification. Some clones are missing from TCRdb's copy, which holds only in-frame ones; the method was immunoSEQ multiplex PCR. The DNA gave D and trimming, while V, J and clone size come from that table. The table records 150,000 to 200,000 clones, around 90% of them present only once.

Sequenced: peripheral blood. The sequence was obtained from a woman older than 75 with COVID-19, enrolled during active disease. V usage is TRBV11-2 and J usage is TRBJ1-4, with TRBD1 as a possible D gene (5 bases). The CDR3 region has the DNA TGTGCCAGCAGCTCCCCGGGGGAGGAAAAACTGTTTTTT. Protein: CASSSPGEEKLFF.